A single sample gave rise to the 2 T cell receptor beta chains below, sequenced in a study of blood T cell repertoires in COVID-19. Profiled with immunoSEQ multiplex PCR; TCRdb holds only in-frame clones, not every one. The data contain approximately 360,000 clones, approximately 89% of them singletons. The sample consisted of PBMCs or T cells enriched from blood (not recorded which). These receptor sequences come from a middle-aged man in a cohort exposed to, infected with or recovered from COVID-19 (not recorded which).

The chain is built from TRBV5-1 and TRBJ2-1, with 15 nucleotides matching TRBD2. V lost 5 bases, J lost 9 bases, and 6 bases stayed unmatched. Germline V gives CDR1 SGHRS, CDR2 YFSETQ. CDR3 size: 15 residues. The CDR3 loop is CASRRGLAGGLEQFF. The CDR3 region has the DNA TGCGCCAGCAGAAGGGGACTAGCGGGAGGCCTTGAGCAGTTCTTC.

V is TRBV28 and J is TRBJ1-3; 7 bases match TRBD1. With 6 bases clipped from V and 0 bases from J, the junction kept 8 bases outside the gene matches. The CDR3 extends over 16 amino acids. Germline V gives CDR1 MDHEN, CDR2 SYDVKM. The CDR3 region has the DNA TGTGCCAGCAGAACCGGGACAGTAAGCTCTGGAAACACCATATATTTT. Protein product: CASRTGTVSSGNTIYF.